These 23 T cell receptor beta chains share one sample of origin, sequenced in a study of human T cells and chemical hapten exposure. Regarding time point: pre-sensitization, week 0. Treatment of the sample: therapeutic diphenylcyclopropenone sensitization with weekly scalp DPC. TCRdb independently ran MiXCR on the RACE reads; one entry per CDR3 protein. Of more than 50,000 distinct CDR3 sequences in the sample, about 7% were seen once. The source was whole blood, collected in connection with sensitization to the hapten diphenylcyclopropenone (DPC). The source of these receptors is a woman in her 30s with alopecia areata. Some clones in this sample may be carry-over from other donors' samples.

This rearrangement joins TRBV2 to TRBJ1-1, with 9 bases that match TRBD1. The V gene's germline CDR1 is SNHLY and CDR2 FYNNEI. The trim removed 2 bases at V and 7 bases at J, leaving 5 bases unmatched. The CDR3 consists of 14 residues. CDR3 nucleotides: TGTGCCAGCAGTGAAACAGGGGGCTTAAGTGAAGCTTTCTTT. Its translation is CASSETGGLSEAFF.

This clonotype was observed at least ten times. The J gene is TRBJ2-3, the V gene TRBV11-2, with D possibly being TRBD1 or TRBD2 (6 bases each). Germline lookup yields CDR1 SGHAT and CDR2 FQNNGV. Deletions cut 3 bases from V and 5 bases from J, with 9 bases between. CDR3 length: 13 residues. CDR3 loop: CASSLGGQDTQYF. The CDR3, as DNA: TGTGCCAGCAGCTTGGGGGGCCAAGATACGCAGTATTTT.

In its sample, this clonotype was seen many times. This sequence joins TRBV12-3 or TRBV12-4 and TRBJ1-5; D perhaps matches TRBD1 (5 bases). The CDR3 totals 16 residues. V was pared by 3 bases and J by 11 bases, with 23 bases between. The CDR3 region is CASSFRKLGVKWAQHF. The CDR3 DNA reads TGTGCCAGCAGTTTCCGGAAGCTGGGGGTTAAATGGGCCCAGCATTTT.

The table lists this clonotype with many counts. V and J are TRBV30 and TRBJ1-6; TRBD1 matches at 9 bases. CDR1 GTSNPN and CDR2 SVGIG come from the germline V gene (reference sequence). The CDR3 sequence is 14 residues long. V gave up 2 bases and J gave up 8 bases; unmatched junction bases: 4. CDR3 DNA: TGTGCCTGGAGTCGGACAGGGGTGGATTCACCCCTCCACTTT. Protein product: CAWSRTGVDSPLHF.

This clonotype was picked up many times. This chain connects TRBV10-3 to TRBJ2-1; 12 bases fit TRBD2. V lost 4 bases and J lost 5; bases outside the gene matches: 12. This CDR3 is 18 amino acids long. Germline assignment: CDR1 ENHRY and CDR2 SYGVKD. CDR3 in amino acids: CAISVLDVTSGGHNEQFF. CDR3 DNA sequence: TGTGCCATCAGTGTTTTGGATGTGACTAGCGGGGGCCACAATGAGCAGTTCTTC.

Ten or more counts support this clonotype. This sequence joins TRBV10-3 and TRBJ1-5, with D uncertain. The ends were cut back, 3 bases at V and 4 bases at J, with 4 bases in the middle. Germline V gene sequence: CDR1 ENHRY, CDR2 SYGVKD. The CDR3 loop spans 12 amino acids. CDR3 nucleotides: TGTGCCATCAGTGACCGGAATCAGCCCCAGCATTTT. As protein: CAISDRNQPQHF.

Concerning this clonotype: This may stem from a read error, because a much larger clone lies one nucleotide away. The chain uses TRBV29-1 and TRBJ1-5; TRBD1 is a possible D gene (5 bases). The CDR3 totals 12 residues. CDR1 SQVTM and CDR2 ANQGSEA come from the germline V gene. In nucleotides, the CDR3 is TGCAGCGTTAAGACAGACCATCAGCCCCGGCATTTT. Protein product: CSVKTDHQPRHF.

The rearrangement links TRBV19 to TRBJ1-6; 11 bases agree with TRBD1. This CDR3 is built from 13 residues. Germline V gives CDR1 LNHDA, CDR2 SQIVND (reference sequence). The CDR3 spells CVSRDRGNSPLHF. CDR3 in DNA: TGTGTCAGCCGGGACAGGGGGAATTCACCCCTCCACTTT.

This clonotype was observed many times. The chain combines TRBV20-1 with TRBJ2-7; D not certain. Looked up from germline, CDR1 is DFQATT and CDR2 is SNEGSKA (reference sequence). This CDR3 contains 13 residues. Trimming took off 0 bases at V and 6 bases at J, with 12 bases between the two ends. The DNA of the CDR3 is TGCAGTGCTAGAGATCAACGGGCCCCCGAGCAGTACTTC. As protein: CSARDQRAPEQYF.

This clonotype was picked up a small number of times. The V and J genes are TRBV20-1 and TRBJ1-2; no reliable D call. Trimming took 0 bases from V and 7 from J, leaving 21 bases between them. Germline CDR1 and CDR2: DFQATT and SNEGSKA (reference sequence). This CDR3 comprises 16 residues. CDR3 protein: CSARDYLRWAALGYTF. In DNA, the CDR3 is TGCAGTGCTAGAGATTATCTAAGGTGGGCAGCCCTTGGCTACACCTTC.

This clonotype was detected a few times. The V call is TRBV12-3 or TRBV12-4, the J call TRBJ1-2; D perhaps matches TRBD1 (5 bases). The CDR3 is made up of 14 amino acids. The V and J ends lost 0 bases and 5 bases respectively, with 10 bases between them. CDR3 sequence: CASSLAGPKYGYTF. In nucleotides, the CDR3 is TGTGCCAGCAGTTTAGCGGGACCGAAGTATGGCTACACCTTC.

This clonotype was observed at least ten times. The genes are TRBV6-1 and TRBJ1-2; D uncertain. Per germline, CDR1 MNHNS and CDR2 SASEGT. V shed 6 bases and J shed 4 bases, with 21 bases lying between them. CDR3 length: 16 residues. The CDR3 loop reads CASRRPEPSPIYGYTF. The CDR3, as DNA: TGTGCCAGCAGGCGGCCCGAACCTTCGCCCATCTATGGCTACACCTTC.

The J gene is TRBJ2-1, the V gene TRBV20-1; 9 bases map to TRBD2. From germline, CDR1 is DFQATT and CDR2 SNEGSKA (reference sequence). The trim removed 3 bases at V and 6 bases at J, leaving 6 bases unmatched. The CDR3 runs to 14 residues. DNA for the CDR3: TGCAGTGCTAGTGGAGGGCGGGGGGGCAATGAGCAGTTCTTC. Amino acids: CSASGGRGGNEQFF.

This clonotype showed up many times. V and J are TRBV12-3 or TRBV12-4 and TRBJ1-5, with 7 bases that match TRBD1. With 10 bases clipped from V and 1 base from J, the junction kept 16 bases outside the gene matches. This CDR3 is 17 amino acids long. The CDR3 sequence: CATLQGQGELSNQPQHF. CDR3 nucleotides: TGTGCCACACTTCAGGGGCAGGGGGAATTGAGCAATCAGCCCCAGCATTTT.

This clonotype was counted many times. The V and J genes are TRBV20-1 and TRBJ2-3; perhaps TRBD2 as D (6 bases). Germline CDR1 is DFQATT and CDR2 is SNEGSKA (reference sequence). This CDR3 is 15 amino acids long. V shed 6 bases and J shed 1 base, with 17 bases lying between them. The CDR3 loop reads CSASLGGSGTDTQYF. Here the CDR3 DNA reads TGCAGTGCCTCCCTCGGGGGATCTGGCACAGATACGCAGTATTTT.

This clonotype has more than one count but fewer than ten. One end of the junction does not line up with germline, which may come from a read error. The V and J genes are TRBV7-3 and TRBJ2-1; 16 bases agree with TRBD2. CDR1 and CDR2 (germline): SGHTA, FQGTGA. CDR3 length: 15 amino acids. The CDR3 sequence: CVSSPGLAGGNEQFF. CDR3 DNA sequence: TGTGTCAGCAGCCCGGGACTAGCGGGGGGGAATGAGCAGTTCTTC.

This clonotype was seen more than once but under ten times. The J gene is TRBJ1-4, the V gene TRBV12-3 or TRBV12-4; no reliable D call. V lost 6 bases and J 7 bases, leaving 21 bases between the germline ends. CDR3 length: 16 residues. Here the CDR3 DNA reads TGTGCCAGCAGCGTGACCGGGCGAGGCGGAGGTGAAAAACTGTTTTTT. This encodes CASSVTGRGGGEKLFF.

This clonotype was seen at least ten times. J is TRBJ2-2 and V is TRBV20-1, with a weak D call TRBD1 (6 bases). The CDR3 spans 12 residues. CDR1 and CDR2 from the germline V gene are DFQATT and SNEGSKA (reference sequence). V lost 5 bases, J lost 5 bases, and 9 bases lay in between. The CDR3 loop is CSAGRGTGELFF. CDR3 nucleotide sequence: TGCAGTGCTGGCAGGGGTACCGGGGAGCTGTTTTTT.

The sample holds a few counts of this clonotype. This rearrangement joins TRBV27 to TRBJ1-1, with a possible D match to TRBD1 (5 bases). CDR1 and CDR2 (germline): MNHEY, SMNVEV (reference sequence). V was clipped by 3 bases and J by 3 bases, with 8 bases between them. The CDR3 has 13 residues. CDR3 sequence: CASSFWGDTEAFF. In DNA, the CDR3 is TGTGCCAGCAGTTTTTGGGGGGACACTGAAGCTTTCTTT.

This clonotype has only a few counts. The V and J genes are TRBV18 and TRBJ1-5, with D possibly matching TRBD1 (5 bases). V lost 3 bases, J lost 3 bases, and 12 bases lay in between. The CDR3 contains 15 residues. From germline, CDR1 is KGHSH and CDR2 LQKENI. The CDR3 sequence: CASSPVDSLNQPQHF. In nucleotides, the CDR3 is TGTGCCAGCTCACCGGTCGACAGCCTCAATCAGCCCCAGCATTTT. Full variable domain (missing parts from reference TRBV18 and TRBJ1-5): NAGVMQNPRHLVRRRGQEARLRCSPMKGHSHVYWYRQLPEEGLKFMVYLQKENIIDESGMPKERFSAEFPKEGPSILRIQQVVRGDSAAYFCASSPVDSLNQPQHFGDGTRLSIL.

The chain has TRBV3-1 and TRBJ1-3; D is undetermined. Trimming took 2 bases from V and 4 from J, leaving 9 bases between them. Per the germline V gene, CDR1 is LGHDT and CDR2 is YNNKEL (reference sequence). CDR3 length: 14 amino acids. CDR3 residues: CASSQLGEGNTIYF. CDR3 sequence (DNA): TGTGCCAGCAGCCAACTAGGAGAAGGAAACACCATATATTTT.

CDR3 protein: CASSLMGGSVYEQYF. The CDR3 DNA sequence: TGTGCCAGCAGTTTAATGGGGGGAAGTGTCTACGAGCAGTACTTC. V gene TRBV28 combines with J gene TRBJ2-7; D might be TRBD2 (6 bases). Trimming took 2 bases from V and 3 from J, leaving 14 bases between them. Germline CDR1 is MDHEN and CDR2 is SYDVKM. This CDR3 contains 15 residues. Based on the CDR3 plus reference TRBV28 and TRBJ2-7, the full variable domain is DVKVTQSSRYLVKRTGEKVFLECVQDMDHENMFWYRQDPGLGLRLIYFSYDVKMKEKGDIPEGYSVSREKKERFSLILESASTNQTSMYLCASSLMGGSVYEQYFGPGTRLTVT.

Only a few counts were recorded for this clonotype. The chain recombines TRBV4-1 with TRBJ2-1; 10 bases agree with TRBD1. The CDR3 runs 15 residues. Germline V gene data show CDR1 as MGHRA and CDR2 as YSYEKL. Trimming at V came to 1 base and at J to 5 bases, leaving 2 bases not matched to a gene. The CDR3 is CASSQGDRGDNEQFF. CDR3 coding DNA: TGCGCCAGCAGCCAAGGGGACAGGGGAGACAATGAGCAGTTCTTC.